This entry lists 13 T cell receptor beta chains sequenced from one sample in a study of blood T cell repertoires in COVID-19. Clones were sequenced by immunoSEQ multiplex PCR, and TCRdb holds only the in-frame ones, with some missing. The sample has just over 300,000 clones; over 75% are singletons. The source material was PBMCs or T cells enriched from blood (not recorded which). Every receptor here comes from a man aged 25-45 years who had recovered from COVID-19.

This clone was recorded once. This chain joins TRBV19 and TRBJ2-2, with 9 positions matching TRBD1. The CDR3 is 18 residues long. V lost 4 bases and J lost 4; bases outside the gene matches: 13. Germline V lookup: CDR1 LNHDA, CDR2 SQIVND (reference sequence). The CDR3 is CASSKLDGDRAFTGELFF. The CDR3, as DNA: TGTGCCAGTAGTAAGCTTGACGGGGACAGGGCGTTCACCGGGGAGCTGTTTTTT. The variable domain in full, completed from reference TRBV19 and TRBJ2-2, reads DGGITQSPKYLFRKEGQNVTLSCEQNLNHDAMYWYRQDPGQGLRLIYYSQIVNDFQKGDIAEGYSVSREKKESFPLTVTSAQKNPTAFYLCASSKLDGDRAFTGELFFGEGSRLTVL.

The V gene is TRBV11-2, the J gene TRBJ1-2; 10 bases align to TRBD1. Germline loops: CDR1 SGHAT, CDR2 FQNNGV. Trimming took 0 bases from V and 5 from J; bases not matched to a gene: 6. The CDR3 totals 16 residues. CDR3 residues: CASSLDGGTGVYGYTF. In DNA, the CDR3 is TGTGCCAGCAGCTTAGATGGGGGGACAGGGGTTTATGGCTACACCTTC.

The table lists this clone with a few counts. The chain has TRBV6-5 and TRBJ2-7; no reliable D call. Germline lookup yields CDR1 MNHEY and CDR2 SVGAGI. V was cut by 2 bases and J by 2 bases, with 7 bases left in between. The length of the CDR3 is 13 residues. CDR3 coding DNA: TGTGCCAGCAGTTACCCCCCTACCTACGAGCAGTACTTC. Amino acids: CASSYPPTYEQYF.

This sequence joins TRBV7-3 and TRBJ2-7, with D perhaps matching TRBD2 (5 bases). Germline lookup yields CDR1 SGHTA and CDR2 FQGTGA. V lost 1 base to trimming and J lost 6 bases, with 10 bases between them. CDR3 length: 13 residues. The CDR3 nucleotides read TGTGCCAGCAGCTTAAGTACTAGAAGCGAGCAGTACTTC. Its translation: CASSLSTRSEQYF. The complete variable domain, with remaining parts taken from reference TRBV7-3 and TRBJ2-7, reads GAGVSQTPSNKVTEKGKYVELRCDPISGHTALYWYRQSLGQGPEFLIYFQGTGAADDSGLPNDRFFAVRPEGSVSTLKIQRTERGDSAVYLCASSLSTRSEQYFGPGTRLTVT.

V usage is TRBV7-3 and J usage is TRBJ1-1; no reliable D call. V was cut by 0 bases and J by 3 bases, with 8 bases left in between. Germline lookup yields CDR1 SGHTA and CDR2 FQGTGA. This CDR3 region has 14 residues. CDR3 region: CASSLTGLDTEAFF. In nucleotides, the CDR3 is TGTGCCAGCAGCTTAACCGGGTTGGACACTGAAGCTTTCTTT.

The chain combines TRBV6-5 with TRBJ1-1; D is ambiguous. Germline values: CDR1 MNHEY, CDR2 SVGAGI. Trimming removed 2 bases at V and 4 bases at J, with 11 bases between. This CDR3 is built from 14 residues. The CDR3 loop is CASSYKREVTEAFF. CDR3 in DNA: TGTGCCAGCAGTTACAAGAGGGAGGTCACTGAAGCTTTCTTT.

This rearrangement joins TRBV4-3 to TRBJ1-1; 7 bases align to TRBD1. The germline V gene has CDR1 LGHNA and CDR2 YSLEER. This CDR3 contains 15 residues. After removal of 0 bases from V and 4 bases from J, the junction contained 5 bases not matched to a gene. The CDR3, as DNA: TGCGCCAGCAGCCAAGAACAGGGGCTGACCACTGAAGCTTTCTTT. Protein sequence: CASSQEQGLTTEAFF.

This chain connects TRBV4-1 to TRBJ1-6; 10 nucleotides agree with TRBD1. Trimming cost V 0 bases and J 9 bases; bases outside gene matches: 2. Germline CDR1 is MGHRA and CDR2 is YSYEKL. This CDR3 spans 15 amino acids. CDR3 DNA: TGCGCCAGCAGCCAAGAGGGACAGGGGATTTCACCCCTCCACTTT. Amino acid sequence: CASSQEGQGISPLHF.

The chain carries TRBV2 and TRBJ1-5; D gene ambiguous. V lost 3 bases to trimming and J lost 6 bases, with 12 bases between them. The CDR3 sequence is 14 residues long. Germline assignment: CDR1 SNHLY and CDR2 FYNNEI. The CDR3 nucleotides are TGTGCCAGCAGTGAGAGGAGTTCTTCTCAGCCCCAGCATTTT. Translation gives CASSERSSSQPQHF. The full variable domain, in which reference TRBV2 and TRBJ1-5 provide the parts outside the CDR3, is EPEVTQTPSHQVTQMGQEVILRCVPISNHLYFYWYRQILGQKVEFLVSFYNNEISEKSEIFDDQFSVERPDGSNFTLKIRSTKLEDSAMYFCASSERSSSQPQHFGDGTRLSIL.

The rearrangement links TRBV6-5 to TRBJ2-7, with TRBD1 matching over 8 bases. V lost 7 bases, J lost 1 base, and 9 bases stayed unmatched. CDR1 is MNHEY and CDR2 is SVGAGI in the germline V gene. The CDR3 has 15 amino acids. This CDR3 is CASNSGTGLSYEQYF. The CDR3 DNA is TGTGCCAGCAATTCGGGGACAGGTCTTTCCTACGAGCAGTACTTC.

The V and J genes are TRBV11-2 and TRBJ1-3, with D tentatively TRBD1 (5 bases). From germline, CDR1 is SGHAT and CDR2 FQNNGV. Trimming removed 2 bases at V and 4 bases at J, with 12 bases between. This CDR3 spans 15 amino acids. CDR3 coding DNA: TGTGCCAGCAGCTTAACGCGCGGGGCGGGAAACACCATATATTTT. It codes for CASSLTRGAGNTIYF.

CDR3 in DNA: TGTGCCAGCAGCTTAGTCGGGGGGCGGGTTGAAAAACTGTTTTTT. Amino acid sequence: CASSLVGGRVEKLFF. This rearrangement joins TRBV7-9 to TRBJ1-4; a weak D match, TRBD1 (6 bases). Germline lookup yields CDR1 SEHNR and CDR2 FQNEAQ (reference sequence). The germline V and J ends were trimmed by 1 base and 7 bases, with 13 bases remaining between them. The CDR3 spans 15 residues.

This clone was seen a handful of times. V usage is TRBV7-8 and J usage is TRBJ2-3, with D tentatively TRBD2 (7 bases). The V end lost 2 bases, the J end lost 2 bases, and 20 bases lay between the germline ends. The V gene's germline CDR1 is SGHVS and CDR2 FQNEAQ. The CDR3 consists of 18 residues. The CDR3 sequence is CASSLREIGGLSTDTQYF. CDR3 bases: TGTGCCAGCAGCTTAAGGGAAATCGGGGGGCTATCCACAGATACGCAGTATTTT. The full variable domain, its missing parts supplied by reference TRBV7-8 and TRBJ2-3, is GAGVSQSPRYKVAKRGQDVALRCDPISGHVSLFWYQQALGQGPEFLTYFQNEAQLDKSGLPSDRFFAERPEGSVSTLKIQRTQQEDSAVYLCASSLREIGGLSTDTQYFGPGTRLTVL.